The 14 T cell receptor beta chains listed next were all sequenced from one sample in a study of tumor-infiltrating lymphocytes in primary liver carcinoma. Both blood RNA, taken from unsorted whole blood, and germline DNA were extracted. Production of TCR beta cDNA used roughly 0.55 ug total RNA together with a constant-region primer. ARM-PCR, slightly modified, supplied the TCR beta libraries through three nested multiplex PCR rounds. The first two PCR rounds, roughly 11 cycles each, used TRBV1-TRBV30 forward primers and a C-beta reverse primer. TCRdb reprocessed the multiplex PCR reads with MiXCR, giving one entry per CDR3 protein. The sample consists of 300,000 to 400,000 distinct CDR3 sequences, about 61% of them appearing once. Material for sequencing was peripheral blood. All receptors come from a man aged 40-49 years with primary liver carcinoma and hepatitis B virus infection.

To note about this clonotype: A read error may explain this, as a much larger clone is one base away. This chain links TRBV10-3 with TRBJ1-1, with 7 bases matching TRBD1. Germline lookup yields CDR1 ENHRY and CDR2 SYGVKD. J was trimmed by 7 bases and V by 7 bases; bases with no gene match: 6. The CDR3 runs to 12 residues. The CDR3 region has the DNA TGTGCCATCAAGGGGGCGGAGAGTGAAGCTTTCTTT. Protein sequence: CAIKGAESEAFF.

Regarding this clonotype: A read error is possible here, since a much larger clone lies one base away. The V and J genes are TRBV4-2 and TRBJ1-1, with 9 bases fitting TRBD1. This CDR3 comprises 15 residues. Per germline, CDR1 LGHNA and CDR2 YNFKEQ. The CDR3 sequence is CTSSQETGGWTEAFF. DNA for the CDR3: TGTACCAGCAGCCAAGAAACAGGGGGCTGGACTGAAGCTTTCTTT.

In its sample, this clonotype was seen once. This CDR3 is CAISLGLAGVNVELFF. CDR3 coding DNA: TGTGCCATCAGCCTAGGACTAGCGGGAGTCAACGTGGAGCTGTTTTTT. The chain has TRBV10-3 and TRBJ2-2, with 13 bases matching TRBD2. This CDR3 is 16 amino acids long. The junction had 11 bases not matched to a gene; V was cut back by 6 bases and J by 10 bases. Germline lookup yields CDR1 ENHRY and CDR2 SYGVKD.

Comments on this clonotype: No conserved phenylalanine or tryptophan is present at the end of the CDR3, so a read error is the likely explanation. The chain is built from TRBV5-6 and TRBJ2-7; D could derive from TRBD1 or TRBD2 (5 bases each). V was cut by 4 bases and J by 2 bases, with 16 bases left in between. Germline V gives CDR1 SGHDT, CDR2 YYEEEE. This CDR3 region has 15 residues. DNA for the CDR3: TGTGCCAGCAGCCCTCCGGGACGGACGACCTACGAGCAGTACTAC. This codes for CASSPPGRTTYEQYY.

The rearrangement uses TRBV6-5 and TRBJ1-2; TRBD1 matches 9 bases. This CDR3 has 13 residues. The ends lost 6 bases at V and 7 bases at J; junction bases unmatched: 6. The germline CDR1 and CDR2 sequences are MNHEY and SVGAGI. The CDR3 loop reads CASSGQGCSGYTF. CDR3 coding DNA: TGTGCCAGCAGCGGACAGGGGTGCAGTGGCTACACCTTC.

Worth noting for this clonotype: Germline and junction disagree at one end, which may indicate a read error. This rearrangement joins TRBV10-3 to TRBJ1-2; D not resolved. The CDR3 is made up of 14 amino acids. From germline, CDR1 is ENHRY and CDR2 SYGVKD. The CDR3 DNA sequence: TGTGCCATCACTGAGTCGGGTTCCGTCTATGGCTACACCTTC. It is translated as CAITESGSVYGYTF.

A remark on this clonotype: This could be a read error, since a much larger clone is one nucleotide away. J is TRBJ1-5 and V is TRBV29-1; TRBD1 might be the D (5 bases). Germline CDR1 reads SQVTM; CDR2 reads ANQGSEA. The CDR3 covers 14 residues. This chain's CDR3 is CSLDRDGTNQPQHF. The CDR3 coding sequence is TGCTCCCTTGACAGAGACGGAACAAATCAGCCCCAGCATTTT.

In the case of this clonotype: The CDR3 does not close with the conserved phenylalanine or tryptophan, likely indicating a read error. The V gene is TRBV29-1, the J gene TRBJ2-1; no reliable D call. Germline values: CDR1 SQVTM, CDR2 ANQGSEA. The CDR3 is made up of 12 amino acids. Trimming left V 4 bases short and J 5 bases short, with 9 bases between. The CDR3 is CSVGLPHNEQFL. CDR3 sequence (DNA): TGCAGCGTTGGCTTACCCCACAATGAGCAGTTCTTA.

About this clonotype: It is likely a read error, because the conserved phenylalanine at the end of the CDR3 is missing. This chain uses TRBV11-2 with TRBJ2-1; D is tentatively TRBD1 or TRBD2 (6 bases each). The CDR3 is made up of 18 amino acids. Germline CDR1 SGHAT, CDR2 FQNNGV. The CDR3 region has the DNA TGTGCCAGCAGCTCGTTCTCCGGGGGCGAGAGCTCCTACAGTGAGCAGTTCTCC. Its protein is CASSSFSGGESSYSEQFS.

Worth noting for this clonotype: A much larger clone sits a single nucleotide away, making a read error possible. This sequence joins TRBV29-1 and TRBJ2-7, with D maybe TRBD2 (6 bases). Germline loops: CDR1 SQVTM, CDR2 ANQGSEA. The CDR3 is 13 amino acids. CDR3 in amino acids: CSVALTGVYDQYF. DNA for the CDR3: TGCAGCGTTGCCCTAACGGGGGTCTACGATCAGTACTTC.

The V gene is TRBV6-5, the J gene TRBJ2-7, with 7 nucleotides matching TRBD1. After removal of 9 bases from V and 4 bases from J, the junction contained 12 bases not matched to a gene. This CDR3 is built from 14 residues. The germline CDR1 and CDR2 sequences are MNHEY and SVGAGI. The CDR3 spells CASTRGGSMYEQYF. In DNA, the CDR3 is TGTGCCAGTACCCGAGGGGGCTCCATGTACGAGCAGTACTTC.

This clonotype was seen once. The junction and the germline gene differ at one end; a read error may be behind it. The chain links TRBV11-2 to TRBJ2-7; no definite D call. Germline CDR1 is SGHAT and CDR2 is FQNNGV. The CDR3 spans 13 residues. The CDR3 reads CASSLATVYVQYF. The CDR3 bases are TGTGCCAGCAGCTTGGCGACGGTCTACGTGCAGTACTTC.

In regard to this clonotype: A read error may be the cause here, since a much bigger clone is one base away. J is TRBJ2-7 and V is TRBV6-1; 7 bases line up with TRBD1. The CDR3 loop spans 13 amino acids. Per germline, CDR1 MNHNS and CDR2 SASEGT. CDR3 coding DNA: TGTGCCAGCCGTAAGGGACAGAACTACGAGCGGTACTTC. Translating it yields CASRKGQNYERYF.

Comments on this clonotype: This is likely a read error, given that the CDR3 carries no conserved phenylalanine or tryptophan at its end. The chain links TRBV11-2 to TRBJ2-2; D perhaps matches TRBD1 (6 bases). The CDR3 sequence is 14 residues long. The germline CDR1 and CDR2 sequences are SGHAT and FQNNGV. CDR3 coding DNA: TGTGCCAGCAGTTCCACAGGGAGCACCGGGGAACTGTTTTTA. This gives the protein CASSSTGSTGELFL.